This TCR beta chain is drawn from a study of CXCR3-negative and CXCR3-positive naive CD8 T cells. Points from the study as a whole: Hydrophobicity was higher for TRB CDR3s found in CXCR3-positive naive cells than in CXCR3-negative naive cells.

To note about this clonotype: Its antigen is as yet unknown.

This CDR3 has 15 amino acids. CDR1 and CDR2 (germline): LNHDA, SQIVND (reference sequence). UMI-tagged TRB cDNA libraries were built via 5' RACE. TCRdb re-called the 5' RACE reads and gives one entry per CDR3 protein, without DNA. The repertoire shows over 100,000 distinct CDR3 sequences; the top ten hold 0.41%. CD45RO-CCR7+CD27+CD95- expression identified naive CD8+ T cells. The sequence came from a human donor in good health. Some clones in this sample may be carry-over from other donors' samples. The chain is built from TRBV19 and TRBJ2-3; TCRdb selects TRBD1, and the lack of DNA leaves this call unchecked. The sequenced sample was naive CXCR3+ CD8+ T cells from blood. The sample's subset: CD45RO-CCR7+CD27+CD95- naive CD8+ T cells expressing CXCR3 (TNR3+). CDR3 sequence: CASSPRTGWTDTQYF.